This T cell receptor (beta chain) was identified in a study of cytomegalovirus exposure and HLA in healthy donors. PCR employed 60 Vbeta and 13 Jbeta primers. Clones were sequenced by immunoSEQ multiplex PCR, and TCRdb holds only the in-frame ones, with some missing. The ten most abundant clones cover 0.96% of a sample with 110,000 to 150,000 clones. Germline loops: CDR1 SEHNR, CDR2 FQNEAQ (reference sequence). CDR3 size: 16 residues. Trimming pared 0 bases from V and 5 bases from J, leaving 16 bases between. The V call is TRBV7-9, the J call TRBJ1-2, with D possibly TRBD1 on 6 matching bases. Sequenced sample: PBMCs. The receptor was derived from a male donor in good health and CMV-seronegative. Here the CDR3 reads CASSLAAGGQKYGYTF. CDR3 sequence (DNA): TGTGCCAGCAGCTTAGCCGCCGGGGGGCAAAAATATGGCTACACCTTC.